This T cell receptor (beta chain) is from a study of blood T cell repertoires in COVID-19. The CDR3 runs 14 residues. The germline gives CDR1 MNHEY, CDR2 SMNVEV (reference sequence). Trimming took 4 bases from V and 5 from J, leaving 12 bases between them. The table came from immunoSEQ multiplex PCR; TCRdb's copy has only in-frame clones and leaves some out. The repertoire holds about 160,000 clones, just under 85% seen once, with around a fifth in the top ten. The TCR was taken from a woman older than 75 with acute or convalescent COVID-19. The chain couples TRBV27 to TRBJ2-1, with D possibly being TRBD1 (6 bases). The specimen sequenced was peripheral blood. The CDR3 loop is CASSWDTADNEQFF. CDR3 DNA: TGTGCCAGCAGTTGGGACACGGCCGACAATGAGCAGTTCTTC.